The T cell receptor beta chain under discussion was sequenced for a study of T-cell reconstitution after alpha-beta-depleted transplantation in children. The V end lost 5 bases, the J end lost 4 bases, and 17 bases lay between the germline ends. The CDR3 is made up of 15 amino acids. The germline CDR1 and CDR2 sequences are SEHNR and FQNEAQ (reference sequence). Preparation of the TCRbeta library used unique molecular identifiers. TCRdb independently ran MiXCR on the PCR reads; one entry per CDR3 protein. This sample has nearly 550,000 distinct CDR3 sequences; about 18% occur once, and the top ten carry roughly 3.3%.

The sequencing here drew on PBMCs from the stem cell graft donor, taken from the stem cell graft. This clonotype was obtained from a human donor who donated a stem cell graft to a child with acute lymphoblastic leukemia. This chain connects TRBV7-9 to TRBJ1-1, with D possibly being TRBD1 (6 bases). CDR3: CASSATGPWATEAFF. For the CDR3, the DNA is TGTGCCAGCAGCGCGACAGGCCCTTGGGCCACTGAAGCTTTCTTT.